This is a list of T cell receptor beta chains from one sample in a study of chemoradiotherapy in HPV16-positive cancers. Repertoires were generated with immunoSEQ multiplex PCR, while TCRdb's copy carries only in-frame clones and drops some. Counted here are 40,000 to 65,000 clones, roughly 90% occurring once; the ten biggest clones make up 2.5% to 4%. Sample: blood, taken from a patient who underwent chemoradiotherapy. The receptors were gathered from a human donor with HPV-associated anogenital cancer. Each CDR3 is given with its conserved first and last residue. D genes are given only for firm matches. The listing skips clone size in some rows; elsewhere it reads once, few, many or a size class.

. | . | TRBJ1-6 | TRBV5-6 | TGTGCCAGCAGCCCCCGTCCGGGGGGCGATTCACCCCTCCACTTT | CASSPRPGGDSPLHF
. | . | TRBJ1-2 | TRBV19 | TGTGCCAGTAGTATAATAGGCCAGGGGTATGGCTACACCTTC | CASSIIGQGYGYTF
TRBD1 | . | TRBJ2-2 | TRBV6-6 | TGTGCCAGCAGCGGGACAGGGGATACCGGGGAGCTGTTTTTT | CASSGTGDTGELFF
TRBD1 | once | TRBJ1-3 | TRBV6-5 | TGTGCCACCGGACAGGCAAGCTCTGGAAACACCATATATTTT | CATGQASSGNTIYF
TRBD1 | . | TRBJ1-2 | TRBV19 | TGTGCCAGTAACCGAGACAGGGACTATGGCTACACCTTC | CASNRDRDYGYTF
TRBD1 | . | TRBJ1-2 | TRBV5-6 | TGTGCCAGCAGCCCTAATAAAAATTTTGACAGGGTCACCTATGGCTACACCTTC | CASSPNKNFDRVTYGYTF
TRBD2 | . | TRBJ2-2 | TRBV7-2 | TGTGCCAGCAGCTTAAGGCTAGCGGGGAACACCGGGGAGCTGTTTTTT | CASSLRLAGNTGELFF
. | . | TRBJ2-5 | TRBV18 | TGTGCCAGCTCACCCCCAGGGACTTCGGAGACCCAGTACTTC | CASSPPGTSETQYF
TRBD1 | . | TRBJ1-2 | TRBV7-2 | TGTGCCAGCAGCTTAACAGGGGGCTATGGCTACACCTTC | CASSLTGGYGYTF
. | once | TRBJ2-7 | TRBV6-6 | TGTGCCAGCAGCCCACCCCAAGCCTACGAGCAGTACTTC | CASSPPQAYEQYF
TRBD1 | . | TRBJ1-5 | TRBV6-6 | TGTGCCAGCAGTTCGTCGGACAGGGCCAATCAGCCCCAGCATTTT | CASSSSDRANQPQHF
TRBD1 | . | TRBJ1-5 | TRBV5-4 | TGTGCCAGCAGCTCCGGGACAGGGGTTCAGCCCCAGCATTTT | CASSSGTGVQPQHF
. | once | TRBJ2-4 | TRBV29-1 | TGCAGCACTGGAGGGGGAGGAGCCAAAAACATTCAGTACTTC | CSTGGGGAKNIQYF
TRBD1 | . | TRBJ2-3 | TRBV5-5 | TGTGCCAGCAGCTTCGGGGGACAGGGAGTAGGTACGCAGTATTTT | CASSFGGQGVGTQYF
. | . | TRBJ1-3 | TRBV27 | TGTGCCAGCGGGCTGACAGCAGGGGCCATATATTTT | CASGLTAGAIYF
. | . | TRBJ2-3 | TRBV4-1 | TGCGCCAGCAGCCATGTTGGGGAGGTTACAGATACGCAGTATTTT | CASSHVGEVTDTQYF
. | . | TRBJ2-7 | TRBV5-5 | TGTGCCAGCAGCTTGGAGACCCCGAGCGAGCAGTACTTC | CASSLETPSEQYF
. | . | TRBJ2-5 | TRBV5-4 | TGTGCCAGCAGCTTGGACAAAGGGTTACAAGAGACCCAGTACTTC | CASSLDKGLQETQYF
TRBD2 | . | TRBJ2-2 | TRBV29-1 | TGCAATTTTAGCGGGGTTAAGAACACCGGGGAGCTGTTTTTT | CNFSGVKNTGELFF
TRBD2 | few | TRBJ2-1 | TRBV9 | TGTGCCAGCAGCGTAGGCCTAGCGGGCTCCTCCTACAATGAGCAGTTCTTC | CASSVGLAGSSYNEQFF
. | . | TRBJ2-1 | TRBV27 | TGTGCCAGCAGTTTAGGCGATGAGCAGTTCTTC | CASSLGDEQFF
TRBD1 | . | TRBJ1-4 | TRBV15 | TGTGCCACCAGCAGCGACAGGGGGCTTGAAAAACTGTTTTTT | CATSSDRGLEKLFF
TRBD2 | . | TRBJ2-1 | TRBV18 | TGTGCCAGCTCACCCGGGACTAGCGGGAGGGCCAGTGAGCAGTTCTTC | CASSPGTSGRASEQFF
. | . | TRBJ2-5 | TRBV10-3 | TGTGCCATCAGTGAGTCGGACGAGACCCAGTACTTC | CAISESDETQYF
. | once | TRBJ1-1 | TRBV12-5 | TGTGCTAGTGGTTTGGCCACAGGGATCAGCCCTCAGGGTGAAGCTTTCTTT | CASGLATGISPQGEAFF
. | . | TRBJ1-3 | TRBV6-5 | TGTGCCAGCCAGAGCGATTCCGGAAACACCATATATTTT | CASQSDSGNTIYF
TRBD1 | . | TRBJ1-5 | TRBV2 | TGTGCCAGCAGTGCTCAGTCGACAGGGGTGGGGCAGCCCCAGCATTTT | CASSAQSTGVGQPQHF
TRBD1 | . | TRBJ2-1 | TRBV4-2 | TGTGCCAGCAGCCAAACGGGACAGGAGGGCTGGCGGGGTGACAATGAGCAGTTCTTC | CASSQTGQEGWRGDNEQFF
. | . | TRBJ2-5 | TRBV27 | TGTGCCAGCAGTTTGTTGACCCCCCCAGAGACCCAGTACTTC | CASSLLTPPETQYF
TRBD1 | . | TRBJ1-2 | TRBV5-4 | TGTGCCAGCAGCTTCCCAGGGGGCGCGAGGGGCTACACCTTC | CASSFPGGARGYTF
. | . | TRBJ2-3 | TRBV19 | TGTGCCAGTAGTATCACCCAGGGAACATACACAGATACGCAGTATTTT | CASSITQGTYTDTQYF
. | once | TRBJ1-2 | TRBV4-1 | TGCGCCAGCAGCCAAGGAGGAGTATTCTATGGCTACACCTTC | CASSQGGVFYGYTF
. | . | TRBJ2-5 | TRBV14 | TGTGCCAGCAGCCAAGGTGAAGGGCCCCAAGAGACCCAGTACTTC | CASSQGEGPQETQYF
. | . | TRBJ1-5 | TRBV19 | TGTGCCAGTAGTCTATCAGCATGGGAGCAGCCCCAGCATTTT | CASSLSAWEQPQHF
. | few | TRBJ1-1 | TRBV19 | TGTGCCAGTAGTTTCACAGGGAGTGACACTGAAGCTTTCTTT | CASSFTGSDTEAFF
. | . | TRBJ1-1 | TRBV14 | TGTGCCAGCAGCCAAGATCAAGGGTTTGGGGGGTCGGGCACTGAAGCTTTCTTT | CASSQDQGFGGSGTEAFF
. | . | TRBJ1-5 | TRBV19 | TGTGCCAGTAGTAACAGCGCTGACAATCAGCCCCAGCATTTT | CASSNSADNQPQHF
TRBD2 | . | TRBJ2-7 | TRBV18 | TGTGCCAGCTCACCTACTAGCGCCTCCTACGAGCAGTACTTC | CASSPTSASYEQYF
TRBD1 | . | TRBJ1-2 | TRBV5-4 | TGTGCCAGCTTCCGGACAGGGCTCCATGGCTACACCTTC | CASFRTGLHGYTF
. | . | TRBJ1-6 | TRBV4-3 | TGCGCCAGCAGCCCTAGTAGGGGTCTTACCTATAATTCACCCCTCCACTTT | CASSPSRGLTYNSPLHF
. | once | TRBJ2-7 | TRBV7-8 | TGTGCCAGCAGCTTAGGTATGGGGAACGAGCAGTACTTC | CASSLGMGNEQYF
. | . | TRBJ2-4 | TRBV5-6 | TGTGCCAGCAGCTTGCAGGGTCACATTCAGTACTTC | CASSLQGHIQYF
TRBD1 | . | TRBJ2-1 | TRBV27 | TGTGCCAGCAGTTTGGGGACAGGGGGCTACAATGAGCAGTTCTTC | CASSLGTGGYNEQFF
TRBD1 | . | TRBJ1-1 | TRBV10-2 | TGCGCCAGCACCGGCCAAGGACAGGGGTGGACTGAAGCTTTCTTT | CASTGQGQGWTEAFF
. | . | TRBJ1-1 | TRBV7-8 | TGTGCCAGCAGTTCATCCTACAGGAACACTGAAGCTTTCTTT | CASSSSYRNTEAFF
. | . | TRBJ2-2 | TRBV5-1 | TGCGCCAGCACCCTACACTCCACCGGGGAGCTGTTTTTT | CASTLHSTGELFF
. | . | TRBJ1-2 | TRBV5-4 | TGTGCCAGCAGCACCGAGCCCAAGGAAGCCCTCTATGGCTACACCTTC | CASSTEPKEALYGYTF
TRBD1 | . | TRBJ1-1 | TRBV4-1 | TGCGCCAGCAGCCGTCGACAGGGTCCTGGGTACACTGAAGCTTTCTTT | CASSRRQGPGYTEAFF
. | . | TRBJ1-1 | TRBV5-1 | TGCGCCAGCAGCCCTGGAGAGGGGGTTCCGACTGAAGCTTTCTTT | CASSPGEGVPTEAFF
TRBD2 | . | TRBJ2-1 | TRBV7-2 | TGTGCCAGCAGCTTAGCGCCGAATAGCGGGGGGCCTTACAATGAGCAGTTCTTC | CASSLAPNSGGPYNEQFF